This T cell receptor (beta chain) originates from a study of cytomegalovirus exposure and HLA in healthy donors. Use of 60 Vbeta and 13 Jbeta primers characterized the PCR. Generated by immunoSEQ multiplex PCR, the TCRdb table keeps only in-frame clones and is missing some. The sample yields 150,000 to 170,000 clones, about 84% seen once. The CDR3 length is 20 residues. The sample consisted of PBMCs. The origin of this receptor is a woman between 40 and 50 years old in good health and CMV-seropositive. This chain links TRBV21-1 with TRBJ2-4; the listed D gene, TRBD2, was not tested against the DNA. TRBV21-1 is designated a pseudogene. CDR3 residues: CASSKPSFPGTSGRALIQYF. The CDR3 DNA sequence: TGTGCCAGCAGCAAACCCTCCTTCCCCGGGACTAGCGGGAGGGCGCTCATTCAGTACTTC.